This TCR beta chain appears in the sequencing data of a study of CD8+CD57+ T cells in acquired aplastic anemia. On the study more broadly: Recorded DNA amounts for sorted CD4+ and CD8+ cells had an average of 3.2 ug. Findings and caveats of the study: Roughly 31 CD8+ CDR3 sequences were shared between patients and controls. Patients and controls had CD8+ Simpson's diversity values that were not significantly distinct.

To note about this clonotype: Antigen specificity is unknown.

For CDR3 and TCR beta VDJ profiling, genomic DNA was the template used. TCRdb recomputed calls from the reads with MiXCR, one row per CDR3 protein. The sample records roughly 130,000 distinct CDR3 sequences, 48% being singletons. Input material: sorted CD4+, CD8+, or CD8+CD57+ T cells (not recorded which) from PBMCs. This clonotype originated in a human donor in good health, serving as a control.

In DNA form, the CDR3 reads TGTGCCAGCAGCTCCGAGGTCTATGGCTACACCTTC. Amino acids: CASSSEVYGYTF. The chain uses TRBV7-2 and TRBJ1-2; D remains ambiguous. The length of the CDR3 is 12 residues. Trimming removed 4 bases from V and 4 bases from J, with 7 bases in between. Looked up from germline, CDR1 is SGHTA and CDR2 is FQGNSA.